The entry below describes one T cell receptor beta chain. The sample originates from a study of blood T cell repertoires in COVID-19. Study as a whole: Sites across the United States, Italy and Spain contributed samples from acute and convalescent COVID-19.

The V gene's germline CDR1 is SEHNR and CDR2 FQNEAQ (reference sequence). Trimming stripped 4 bases from V and 3 bases from J, with 10 bases between. CDR3 length equals 14 residues. In the authors' workflow: Amplifying reference gene primers gave estimates of nucleated cell counts. The assay was immunoSEQ multiplex PCR, and TCRdb's table has in-frame clones only and misses some. D and trimming come from the DNA, and the V and J calls and clone size come from that table. The table has approximately 200,000 clones, roughly 81% seen once. This clonotype originated in a woman aged 80 or older with COVID-19, enrolled during active disease. The sequencing sample was made of peripheral blood. The gene calls are TRBV7-9 and TRBJ2-1; possibly TRBD2 for D (5 bases). The CDR3 here is CASSYGLDYNEQFF. CDR3 DNA sequence: TGTGCCAGCAGCTACGGACTGGACTACAATGAGCAGTTCTTC.